Below, one TCR beta chain is given with its context. This entry belongs to a study of blood T cell repertoires in COVID-19. Across the study: Some COVID-19 samples were acute and others convalescent; all came from the United States, Italy and Spain. T cells, B-cell-depleted T cells, or PBMCs supplied cDNA or gDNA.

V was pared by 6 bases and J by 7 bases, with 13 bases between. There are 13 residues in the CDR3. Original analysis: By means of reference gene primer amplification, nucleated cell counts were estimated. Using immunoSEQ multiplex PCR, the repertoire was profiled, and TCRdb retains in-frame clones only, with some absent. V and J calls and clone size follow that table, whereas D and trimming were derived from the DNA. The sample lists 200,000 or so clones, roughly 84% occurring once. The sample consisted of peripheral blood. This clonotype was obtained from a man in his forties or fifties who had recovered from COVID-19. The chain carries TRBV12-3 or TRBV12-4 and TRBJ2-1, with D possibly being TRBD2 (5 bases). CDR3 DNA: TGTGCCAGCAGCCTCGTCGTAGCGAATGAGCAGTTCTTC. Amino acids: CASSLVVANEQFF.